This entry concerns a single TCR beta chain. What it recognizes is unknown. The PCR had 60 Vbeta and 13 Jbeta primers. Repertoires were generated with immunoSEQ multiplex PCR, while TCRdb's copy carries only in-frame clones and drops some. This table has over 150,000 clones, over 60% appearing once. This specimen belongs to a study of cytomegalovirus exposure and HLA in healthy donors. Study summary: From HLA-typed donors, an early data release held around 85 million unique TCRs. Caucasian-associated ancestry cluster membership applied to around 76% of around 400 genotyped donors.

Study-level points and caveats: For most TCR beta V segments, an earlier analysis put the productive rate at about 90% or about 30% of the time.

The V end was cut by 1 base, the J end by 0 bases, with 6 bases between. The CDR3 spans 14 residues. Germline loops: CDR1 SGHKS, CDR2 YYEKEE (reference sequence). Material for sequencing was PBMCs. The TCR comes from a man aged 25-40 years in good health and CMV-seropositive. The rearrangement uses TRBV5-5 and TRBJ2-3; weak D call: TRBD1 (5 bases). The CDR3 region is CASSLQGSTDTQYF. The CDR3 nucleotides are TGTGCCAGCAGCTTGCAGGGTAGCACAGATACGCAGTATTTT.